A single sample is the source of the 30 T cell receptor beta chains below, sequenced in a study of immune evolution from preneoplasia to lung adenocarcinoma. Assay: immunoSEQ multiplex PCR; the TCRdb copy retains only in-frame clones and omits some. The table lists 3,500 to 4,500 clones, about half of them singletons, with more than 7% in the top ten. The material sequenced was FFPE normal lung tissue adjacent to the tumor. Receptor source: a person aged 45 to 59 with lung adenocarcinoma.

J is TRBJ2-5 and V is TRBV30; a possible D gene is TRBD1 (8 bases). Trimming took 0 bases from V and 5 from J, leaving 10 bases between them. This CDR3 has 13 amino acids. The germline V gene encodes CDR1 GTSNPN and CDR2 SVGIG (reference sequence). In DNA, the CDR3 is TGTGCCTGGAGTGTACAGGGGGGGGAGACCCAGTACTTC. This codes for CAWSVQGGETQYF.

The sample holds a few counts of this clone. The chain recombines TRBV28 with TRBJ1-2; no firm D call. Germline loops: CDR1 MDHEN, CDR2 SYDVKM. V gave up 3 bases and J gave up 8 bases, with 10 bases separating them. The CDR3 covers 12 residues. CDR3 amino acids: CASSLDAWGYTF. The CDR3 DNA follows: TGTGCCAGCAGTTTGGATGCCTGGGGCTACACCTTC.

This sequence joins TRBV5-1 and TRBJ1-2, with D possibly TRBD1 on 5 matching bases. The length of the CDR3 is 15 residues. Germline loops: CDR1 SGHRS, CDR2 YFSETQ. Between the trimmed V and J ends, which lost 0 bases and 2 bases, there was a span of 11 bases. CDR3 sequence (DNA): TGCGCCAGCAGCTTGGATCAGGGCGAAAACTATGGCTACACCTTC. Translated, it gives CASSLDQGENYGYTF.

V gene TRBV4-1 combines with J gene TRBJ1-2; no clear D. CDR1 and CDR2 from the germline V gene are MGHRA and YSYEKL. V was clipped by 0 bases and J by 5 bases, with 7 bases between them. The CDR3 runs 13 residues. The CDR3 DNA follows: TGCGCCAGCAGCCAAGATCTGAAGTATGGCTACACCTTC. As protein: CASSQDLKYGYTF.

The chain has TRBV7-2 and TRBJ1-5, with D unresolved. The CDR3 runs 12 residues. Germline V gene sequence: CDR1 SGHTA, CDR2 FQGNSA. V gave up 5 bases and J gave up 5 bases, with 7 bases separating them. This chain's CDR3 is CASSQQHQPQHF. The CDR3 bases are TGTGCCAGCAGCCAACAACATCAGCCCCAGCATTTT.

The V and J genes are TRBV5-1 and TRBJ2-2, with D possibly matching TRBD2 (5 bases). The germline V and J ends were trimmed by 1 base and 6 bases, with 10 bases remaining between them. Germline values: CDR1 SGHRS, CDR2 YFSETQ. CDR3 length equals 14 residues. CDR3 residues: CASSLLSGAGELFF. In DNA, the CDR3 is TGCGCCAGCAGCTTGCTCTCCGGGGCCGGGGAGCTGTTTTTT.

The V and J genes are TRBV27 and TRBJ2-3, with a possible D match to TRBD2 (7 bases). This CDR3 contains 17 residues. Trimming left V 1 base short and J 0 bases short, with 14 bases between. The germline gives CDR1 MNHEY, CDR2 SMNVEV (reference sequence). CDR3 sequence (DNA): TGTGCCAGCAGTTTATTAGGCGGGGGCACTAGCACAGATACGCAGTATTTT. This encodes CASSLLGGGTSTDTQYF.

This clone has just a few counts. The sample holds other DNA sequences that translate to the same CDR3. This chain joins TRBV7-2 and TRBJ1-1; perhaps TRBD1 as D (6 bases). Germline assignment: CDR1 SGHTA and CDR2 FQGNSA. The CDR3 consists of 14 residues. Trimming pared 3 bases from V and 3 bases from J, leaving 11 bases between. CDR3 loop: CASSFQGSDTEAFF. The CDR3, as DNA: TGTGCCAGCAGCTTTCAGGGGTCGGACACTGAAGCTTTCTTT.

This clone has just one count. V usage is TRBV30 and J usage is TRBJ1-4; no firm D call. From germline, CDR1 is GTSNPN and CDR2 SVGIG (reference sequence). Trimming took off 5 bases at V and 7 bases at J, with 8 bases between the two ends. The CDR3 contains 11 residues. The CDR3 protein is CAWDRSEKLFF. The DNA of the CDR3 is TGTGCCTGGGACCGCAGTGAAAAACTGTTTTTT.

V gene TRBV11-3 combines with J gene TRBJ2-7, with 9 bases lining up with TRBD1. Germline V lookup: CDR1 SGHNT, CDR2 YENEEA. This CDR3 is 14 amino acids long. The trim removed 5 bases at V and 5 bases at J, leaving 7 bases unmatched. The CDR3 DNA reads TGTGCCAGCAGCCCCGGACAGGGGACAAACGAGCAGTACTTC. It translates to CASSPGQGTNEQYF.

This clone was detected a few times. The chain couples TRBV5-1 to TRBJ1-3; TRBD1 is a possible D gene (6 bases). The germline V and J ends were trimmed by 0 bases and 1 base, with 11 bases remaining between them. Germline CDR1 SGHRS, CDR2 YFSETQ. The CDR3 runs 16 residues. The CDR3: CASSLDRAASGNTIYF. CDR3 nucleotides: TGCGCCAGCAGCTTGGACAGGGCGGCTTCTGGAAACACCATATATTTT.

This chain uses TRBV6-1 with TRBJ2-3, with 9 bases fitting TRBD1. In germline, CDR1 is MNHNS, CDR2 SASEGT. The CDR3 contains 13 residues. V was pared by 8 bases and J by 3 bases, with 3 bases of the junction left unmatched. This chain's CDR3 is CASRTGETDTQYF. CDR3 nucleotide sequence: TGTGCCAGCCGGACAGGGGAAACAGATACGCAGTATTTT.

This clone was seen only once. The gene calls are TRBV6-5 and TRBJ1-5, with D maybe TRBD1 (5 bases). V lost 9 bases, J lost 4 bases, and 13 bases lay in between. CDR1 and CDR2 from the germline V gene are MNHEY and SVGAGI. The CDR3 is 13 residues long. The CDR3 loop reads CASQGLSNQPQHF. In DNA form, the CDR3 reads TGTGCCAGTCAGGGCCTGAGTAATCAGCCCCAGCATTTT.

The genes are TRBV2 and TRBJ2-3; D may be TRBD2 (5 bases). Trimming shortened V by 6 bases and J by 1 base, and 17 bases separated the two germline ends. Germline CDR1 reads SNHLY; CDR2 reads FYNNEI. This CDR3 comprises 16 residues. The CDR3 here is CASRPPKQRGTDTQYF. CDR3 nucleotides: TGTGCCAGCAGACCACCTAAACAGAGGGGCACAGATACGCAGTATTTT.

This clone has just a few counts. The chain links TRBV2 to TRBJ1-1, with D unresolved. Germline loops: CDR1 SNHLY, CDR2 FYNNEI. The ends were cut back, 4 bases at V and 8 bases at J, with 20 bases in the middle. The CDR3 extends over 15 amino acids. The CDR3 protein is CASSVQRPIQAEAFF. The CDR3 DNA sequence: TGTGCCAGCAGTGTGCAACGACCGATTCAAGCCGAAGCTTTCTTT.

The J gene is TRBJ1-1, the V gene TRBV30, with D uncertain. CDR3 length: 14 residues. CDR1 is GTSNPN, CDR2 SVGIG, per germline (reference sequence). V was cut by 4 bases and J by 4 bases, with 16 bases left in between. The CDR3 is CAWTGQPLGTEAFF. DNA of the CDR3: TGTGCCTGGACTGGGCAGCCATTGGGCACTGAAGCTTTCTTT.

This clone was found a few times. V is TRBV6-6 and J is TRBJ2-7, with 7 positions matching TRBD2. The CDR3 contains 14 residues. V lost 1 base, J lost 3 bases, and 3 bases stayed unmatched. The germline V gene has CDR1 MNHNY and CDR2 SVGAGI (reference sequence). The CDR3 is CASSYLGGDYEQYF. The CDR3 coding sequence is TGTGCCAGCAGTTACTTGGGAGGGGACTACGAGCAGTACTTC.

This clone was detected a few times. This sequence joins TRBV29-1 and TRBJ2-1, with TRBD1 matching over 7 bases. J lost 0 bases, V lost 1 base, and 6 bases had no gene match. CDR3 length equals 16 residues. Germline values: CDR1 SQVTM, CDR2 ANQGSEA. In DNA, the CDR3 is TGCAGCGTTGAAGCGTCGGACAGGAGCTCCTACAATGAGCAGTTCTTC. It specifies CSVEASDRSSYNEQFF.

This clone showed up just a few times. The V call is TRBV7-9, the J call TRBJ1-1; no clear D gene. This CDR3 is built from 14 residues. V lost 5 bases and J lost 7, with 17 bases in between. The V gene's germline CDR1 is SEHNR and CDR2 FQNEAQ (reference sequence). CDR3 nucleotide sequence: TGTGCCAGCAGCGACCTAAAGGGCTCCGGTGAAGCTTTCTTT. Its protein product is CASSDLKGSGEAFF.

The chain is built from TRBV7-3 and TRBJ1-6; D not certain. This CDR3 has 14 amino acids. Trimming removed 5 bases from V and 11 bases from J, with 16 bases in between. Germline loops: CDR1 SGHTA, CDR2 FQGTGA. The CDR3 region has the DNA TGTGCCAGCAGCCCCGGGCCCCGATGGCCACCCCTCCACTTT. It codes for CASSPGPRWPPLHF.

As for this clone: Distinct nucleotide sequences in the sample also encode this CDR3. The chain uses TRBV9 and TRBJ2-1; D ambiguous. Trimming took off 0 bases at V and 3 bases at J, with 7 bases between the two ends. Germline V CDR1 and CDR2: SGDLS, YYNGEE. This CDR3 comprises 14 residues. As DNA, the CDR3 is TGTGCCAGCAGCGTAGGGGATCGCTACAATGAGCAGTTCTTC. This translates into CASSVGDRYNEQFF. The whole variable domain, remainder taken from reference TRBV9 and TRBJ2-1, is DSGVTQTPKHLITATGQRVTLRCSPRSGDLSVYWYQQSLDQGLQFLIQYYNGEERAKGNILERFSAQQFPDLHSELNLSSLELGDSALYFCASSVGDRYNEQFFGPGTRLTVL.

The V gene is TRBV28, the J gene TRBJ2-6; D unresolved. V gave up 7 bases and J gave up 2 bases, with 6 bases separating them. This CDR3 is built from 13 residues. In germline, CDR1 is MDHEN, CDR2 SYDVKM. CDR3 loop: CASTSPGANVLTF. In DNA, the CDR3 is TGTGCCAGCACCAGCCCTGGGGCCAACGTCCTGACTTTC. Based on the CDR3 plus reference TRBV28 and TRBJ2-6, the full variable domain is DVKVTQSSRYLVKRTGEKVFLECVQDMDHENMFWYRQDPGLGLRLIYFSYDVKMKEKGDIPEGYSVSREKKERFSLILESASTNQTSMYLCASTSPGANVLTFGAGSRLTVL.

This clone showed up just a few times. This rearrangement joins TRBV19 to TRBJ2-3; D is possibly TRBD2 (5 bases). Germline V lookup: CDR1 LNHDA, CDR2 SQIVND (reference sequence). The CDR3 is made up of 14 amino acids. Trimming left V 7 bases short and J 0 bases short, with 11 bases between. In DNA, the CDR3 is TGTGCCAGTAAAGCTAGCATTAGCACAGATACGCAGTATTTT. Its protein is CASKASISTDTQYF.

The chain uses TRBV2 and TRBJ1-3; a weak D match, TRBD1 (6 bases). The CDR3 covers 14 residues. In germline, CDR1 is SNHLY, CDR2 FYNNEI. The V gene lost 9 bases and the J gene lost 0 bases, with 12 bases spanning the gap. As DNA, the CDR3 is TGTGCCAGATCGACAGGAGACTCTGGAAACACCATATATTTT. As protein: CARSTGDSGNTIYF.

This clone was counted only a few times. The chain's CDR3 is CASSYTDNHQPQHF. The CDR3 DNA reads as TGTGCCAGCAGTTACACGGACAATCATCAGCCCCAGCATTTT. This rearrangement joins TRBV6-6 to TRBJ1-5, with D tentatively TRBD1 (5 bases). From germline, CDR1 is MNHNY and CDR2 SVGAGI (reference sequence). CDR3 length: 14 residues. V was pared by 2 bases and J by 5 bases, with 10 bases between.

This clone was detected only a few times. The sample contains more than one DNA sequence encoding this CDR3. V and J are TRBV7-9 and TRBJ1-1; D gene uncertain. V lost 5 bases to trimming and J lost 6 bases, with 13 bases between them. Germline CDR1 reads SEHNR; CDR2 reads FQNEAQ (reference sequence). The CDR3 loop spans 13 amino acids. The CDR3 bases are TGTGCCAGCAGCCCAGACGGTTTCGCTGAAGCTTTCTTT. Residues: CASSPDGFAEAFF.

The chain is built from TRBV6-5 and TRBJ1-5; TRBD1 agrees at 8 bases. Looked up from germline, CDR1 is MNHEY and CDR2 is SVGAGI. This CDR3 is built from 15 residues. Trimming took 5 bases from V and 5 from J; bases not matched to a gene: 8. CDR3 loop: CASSATTGVDQPQHF. CDR3 DNA: TGTGCCAGCAGTGCCACGACAGGGGTCGATCAGCCCCAGCATTTT.

The DNA for the CDR3 is TGTGCCAGCACAAGGTGGCAGGGTGTTCAAGAGACCCAGTACTTC. Translated: CASTRWQGVQETQYF. The gene calls are TRBV28 and TRBJ2-5; the D gene is possibly TRBD1 (5 bases). V was trimmed by 7 bases and J by 2 bases, leaving 17 bases between them. The CDR3 runs 15 residues. Germline loops: CDR1 MDHEN, CDR2 SYDVKM.

J is TRBJ2-7 and V is TRBV6-5, with D hard to call. The CDR3 is 11 residues long. V shed 8 bases and J shed 9 bases, with 14 bases lying between them. Germline V gene data show CDR1 as MNHEY and CDR2 as SVGAGI. The CDR3 here is CASRSVGGQYF. CDR3 sequence (DNA): TGTGCCAGCCGAAGTGTTGGTGGGCAGTACTTC.

The sample holds a few counts of this clone. The V and J genes are TRBV5-1 and TRBJ1-2; D remains ambiguous. Trimming took 5 bases from V and 2 from J, leaving 7 bases between them. CDR1 and CDR2 from the germline V gene are SGHRS and YFSETQ. There are 12 residues in the CDR3. CDR3 nucleotides: TGCGCCAGCAGTGTGGGGAACTATGGCTACACCTTC. Translating it yields CASSVGNYGYTF.